The T cell receptor (beta chain) described here comes from a study of CD8 T cells in ankylosing spondylitis. From germline, CDR1 is MDHEN and CDR2 SYDVKM. The ends lost 4 bases at V and 1 base at J; junction bases unmatched: 12. CDR3 length equals 17 residues. This clonotype occurred a few times. Its antigen is unidentified. Making the TCR beta libraries involved quantitative 5'-RACE with molecular barcodes. One entry per CDR3 protein, called by TCRdb with MiXCR from the 5' RACE reads. This repertoire shows about 160,000 distinct CDR3 sequences, roughly 10% found once; its top ten account for more than 13%. Points from the study as a whole: Certain motif variants had earlier appeared in reactive arthritis synovial fluid and blood. Seemingly distinctive of ankylosing spondylitis blood was a TCR beta motif formed by eight highly homologous variants. Reportedly, disease-linked clones are significantly enriched in ankylosing spondylitis patients' matched synovial fluid.

The sequenced sample consisted of blood, either unsorted or a sorted T cell fraction (not recorded which). The source of this sequence is a female donor with ankylosing spondylitis or in good health (not recorded which). J is TRBJ1-1 and V is TRBV28; 7 nucleotides agree with TRBD1. In nucleotides, the CDR3 is TGTGCCAGCAGTTCCCAAATCCTCAGACAGGGGAACACTGAAGCTTTCTTT. This gives the protein CASSSQILRQGNTEAFF.